This T cell receptor (beta chain) was retrieved from a study of shared clonotypes between healthy human individuals. Points from the study as a whole: It was anticipated that sequencing depth would influence how many clonotypes donors shared. With several donors compared, 4% to 5.5% of naive CD4 clonotypes were shared.

Naive CD8 cells lacked CD45RO, underwent positive selection for CCR7 and left out terminally differentiated effector memory CD45RA+ cells. There were only Caucasian adults among the donors, and all lived in Nashville, Tennessee. The sample holds one count of this clone. The antigen remains unidentified. V dropped 3 bases and J dropped 4; count of bases not matched to a gene: 9. Germline V CDR1 and CDR2: SGHDT, YYEEEE. The CDR3 covers 15 residues. How the authors handled the data: There were no quality scores in the junction-only immunoSEQ sequences, so filtering differed. The table came from immunoSEQ multiplex PCR; TCRdb's copy has only in-frame clones and leaves some out. V and J calls and clone size are given by that table; D and trimming were obtained from the DNA. The table includes some 2.1 million clones, about 95% detected once.

The sequence was collected from a young man in good health. Sequenced input: naive CD8+ T cells sorted from blood. The chain uses TRBV5-6 and TRBJ1-2; 7 bases are shared with TRBD1. Here the CDR3 DNA reads TGTGCCAGCAGCTCAGACCCGGGACAGAGCTATGGCTACACCTTC. It specifies CASSSDPGQSYGYTF.